Listed here is a single T cell receptor (beta chain). Its specificity is not known. Documented time point: after dendritic cell vaccination, including at tumor progression/relapse. CDR1 MNHEY and CDR2 SVGAGI come from the germline V gene. This CDR3 is built from 15 residues. Trimming removed 5 bases from V and 7 bases from J; junction bases left unmatched: 6. TCRB CDR3 was amplified from 2 ug genomic DNA or less. The PCR used 60 V beta and 13 J beta primers. The protocol was immunoSEQ multiplex PCR, while the TCRdb copy is restricted to in-frame clones and leaves out a portion. Of 91,000 or so clones in the sample, around 80% were seen once. This sample stems from a study of glioma-infiltrating T cells after dendritic cell vaccination. Study results and caveats: Only a small number of patients had complete blood and tumor samples. Estimated pretreatment TIL content predicted outcome after dendritic cell vaccination.

The J gene is TRBJ2-1, the V gene TRBV6-5, with 12 bases lining up with TRBD2. The material sequenced was blood, taken after dendritic cell vaccination. The sequence came from a human donor with glioblastoma. The DNA for the CDR3 is TGTGCCAGCAGTCAGACTAGCGGGAGTGGTAATGAGCAGTTCTTC. It is translated as CASSQTSGSGNEQFF.